The T cell receptor beta chain under discussion was sequenced for a study of tumor and adjacent non-tumor tissue in lung cancer. A modified ARM-PCR protocol with three rounds of nested PCR amplified TCRbeta. TCRdb re-analysed the multiplex PCR reads in MiXCR, keeping a single row per CDR3 protein. The data contain 65,000 to 95,000 distinct CDR3 sequences, roughly 80% of them singletons. RNA was extracted from bulk tissue without any cell sorting. Newly diagnosed lung cancer patients had thoracic surgery in China, August–November 2014, without prior chemotherapy. This CDR3 has 16 residues. The germline CDR1 and CDR2 sequences are MNHEY and SVGAGI. This clonotype was seen just once. What it binds is unknown. The junction and the germline gene differ at one end; a read error may be behind it. Overall study findings and caveats: Patients with more diverse tumor TCRs had worse survival. Top 100 clones took a larger repertoire share in normal lung.

The genes are TRBV6-5 and TRBJ1-2; 9 nucleotides match TRBD1. This TCR was recovered from a woman between 45 and 65 years old with non-small cell lung cancer. What was sequenced was lung tumor tissue. CDR3 region: CASSSTGGTSNYGYIF. The CDR3 coding sequence is TGTGCCAGCAGTTCGACAGGGGGGACTTCTAACTATGGTTACATCTTC.